Listed here are 32 T cell receptor beta chains from one sample, sequenced in a study of response to subunit inactivated influenza vaccine. One entry per CDR3 protein results from TCRdb running MiXCR on the RT-PCR reads. The sample shows approximately 700,000 distinct CDR3 sequences, about 14% of them seen only once. The sequences come from PBMCs from blood, collected 14 to 15 days before vaccination. The receptors originated from a man aged 50-59 years who received an inactivated influenza vaccine.

The gene calls are TRBV30 and TRBJ2-3; D might be TRBD1 or TRBD2, each matching 5 bases. CDR3 length: 15 amino acids. Germline assignment: CDR1 GTSNPN and CDR2 SVGIG (reference sequence). V shed 3 bases and J shed 0 bases, with 13 bases lying between them. CDR3 loop: CAWSSGTSSTDTQYF. The CDR3 DNA follows: TGTGCCTGGAGCTCCGGGACGTCTAGCACAGATACGCAGTATTTT.

V usage is TRBV12-3 or TRBV12-4 and J usage is TRBJ2-7; maybe TRBD2 (5 bases). The CDR3 length is 13 residues. V lost 6 bases, J lost 0 bases, and 9 bases lay in between. The CDR3 protein is CASRSDYSYEQYF. Here the CDR3 DNA reads TGTGCCAGCAGATCAGACTACTCCTACGAGCAGTACTTC.

The chain is built from TRBV27 and TRBJ2-1; TRBD2 is a possible D gene (6 bases). The CDR3 covers 17 residues. V was trimmed by 5 bases and J by 0 bases, leaving 17 bases between them. Germline lookup yields CDR1 MNHEY and CDR2 SMNVEV (reference sequence). CDR3 loop: CASSTGTSVHSYNEQFF. The CDR3 DNA is TGTGCCAGCAGTACCGGGACTTCCGTACACTCCTACAATGAGCAGTTCTTC.

The chain recombines TRBV10-3 with TRBJ2-1; D may be TRBD1 or TRBD2 (5 bases each). CDR3 length equals 15 residues. The germline V and J ends were trimmed by 7 bases and 10 bases, with 23 bases remaining between them. Germline V gene data show CDR1 as ENHRY and CDR2 as SYGVKD. CDR3 nucleotide sequence: TGTGCCATCAACGGACAAGCGGCTGGTTTTAGAGAGCAGTTCTTC. As protein: CAINGQAAGFREQFF.

The chain has TRBV27 and TRBJ2-2; no clear D. The V end lost 8 bases, the J end lost 3 bases, and 19 bases lay between the germline ends. The CDR3 length is 16 residues. Germline CDR1 MNHEY, CDR2 SMNVEV (reference sequence). The DNA for the CDR3 is TGTGCCAGCCCCTACCCGGAGTGGGTTGACACCGGGGAGCTGTTTTTT. Protein: CASPYPEWVDTGELFF.

To note about this clonotype: One base away lies a much larger clone, so this may be a sequencing read error. V is TRBV6-5 and J is TRBJ2-2; D remains ambiguous. V dropped 6 bases and J dropped 7 bases, with 6 bases sitting between them. There are 11 residues in the CDR3. Germline CDR1 reads MNHEY; CDR2 reads SVGAGI. The CDR3 coding sequence is TGTGCCAGCAGCGACGGCGGGGAGCTGTTTTTT. This codes for CASSDGGELFF.

The chain is built from TRBV7-9 and TRBJ2-1; 8 bases agree with TRBD2. The CDR3 spans 15 residues. Germline trimming cut 2 bases from V and 10 bases from J; bases unmatched to any gene: 10. CDR1 is SEHNR and CDR2 is FQNEAQ in the germline V gene (reference sequence). The CDR3 bases are TGTGCCAGCAGCTTATCCAGCACTAGCGGTGGCGAGCAGTTCTTC. Amino acids: CASSLSSTSGGEQFF.

The J gene is TRBJ1-6, the V gene TRBV4-3; D is undetermined. From germline, CDR1 is LGHNA and CDR2 YSLEER. Trimming left V 5 bases short and J 10 bases short, with 15 bases between. The CDR3 is 14 residues long. As DNA, the CDR3 is TGCGCCAGCAGCGACGTGGGGATGAGGTCACCCCTCCACTTT. It specifies CASSDVGMRSPLHF.

This clonotype has more than one count but fewer than ten. The chain carries TRBV6-2 or TRBV6-3 and TRBJ2-4, with D possibly matching TRBD2 (6 bases). The CDR3 covers 14 residues. Trimming shortened V by 2 bases and J by 4 bases, and 9 bases separated the two germline ends. Germline values: CDR1 MNHEY, CDR2 SVGEGT. The DNA of the CDR3 is TGTGCCAGCAGTTACCGACGGGGGAAAAACATTCAGTACTTC. Residues: CASSYRRGKNIQYF.

This clonotype was recorded many times. The J gene is TRBJ2-3, the V gene TRBV14; D gene unclear. Per germline, CDR1 SGHDN and CDR2 FVKESK. The CDR3 consists of 11 residues. V shed 1 base and J shed 7 bases, with 3 bases lying between them. CDR3: CASSQVYTQYF. The DNA of the CDR3 is TGTGCCAGCAGCCAAGTTTATACGCAGTATTTT.

This clonotype has ten or more counts. V and J are TRBV15 and TRBJ2-5, with D unresolved. This CDR3 has 14 amino acids. Trimming took 4 bases from V and 0 from J, leaving 9 bases between them. Germline CDR1 and CDR2: LNHNV and YYDKDF (reference sequence). CDR3 residues: CATSTHLYQETQYF. The CDR3 nucleotides are TGTGCCACCAGCACACACCTGTACCAAGAGACCCAGTACTTC.

In its sample, this clonotype was seen a few times. The chain carries TRBV29-1 and TRBJ2-2; D is perhaps TRBD2 (6 bases). Germline V gene data show CDR1 as SQVTM and CDR2 as ANQGSEA. The length of the CDR3 is 14 residues. Trimming cost V 6 bases and J 2 bases, with 13 bases left between them. Here the CDR3 reads CSVKGLINTGELFF. The DNA of the CDR3 is TGCAGCGTAAAGGGACTCATTAACACCGGGGAGCTGTTTTTT.

This clonotype has at least ten counts. This chain connects TRBV18 to TRBJ2-7, with D perhaps matching TRBD1 (5 bases). CDR3 size: 15 residues. Trimming pared 0 bases from V and 0 bases from J, leaving 9 bases between. CDR1 KGHSH and CDR2 LQKENI come from the germline V gene. The CDR3 loop is CASSPPAGRSYEQYF. The CDR3 nucleotides read TGTGCCAGCTCACCACCTGCAGGGCGCTCCTACGAGCAGTACTTC. Full variable domain (outside the CDR3, taken from reference TRBV18 and TRBJ2-7): NAGVMQNPRHLVRRRGQEARLRCSPMKGHSHVYWYRQLPEEGLKFMVYLQKENIIDESGMPKERFSAEFPKEGPSILRIQQVVRGDSAAYFCASSPPAGRSYEQYFGPGTRLTVT.

The V gene is TRBV3-1, the J gene TRBJ2-7; D ambiguous. The germline V gene has CDR1 LGHDT and CDR2 YNNKEL (reference sequence). The CDR3 loop spans 13 amino acids. V lost 4 bases and J 0 bases, leaving 7 bases between the germline ends. The CDR3 nucleotides are TGTGCCAGCAGCCGGCAAGACTCCTACGAGCAGTACTTC. Amino acid sequence: CASSRQDSYEQYF.

The table lists this clonotype with a few counts. V usage is TRBV7-6 and J usage is TRBJ2-7; 12 bases map to TRBD2. This CDR3 is built from 16 residues. J lost 6 bases, V lost 3 bases, and 9 bases had no gene match. CDR1 and CDR2 (germline): SGHVS, FNYEAQ. CDR3 sequence reads: CASSFGPTSGSGEQYF. CDR3 DNA: TGTGCCAGCAGCTTTGGGCCGACTAGCGGGAGCGGCGAGCAGTACTTC. The variable domain in full, completed from reference TRBV7-6 and TRBJ2-7, reads GAGVSQSPRYKVTKRGQDVALRCDPISGHVSLYWYRQALGQGPEFLTYFNYEAQQDKSGLPNDRFSAERPEGSISTLTIQRTEQRDSAMYRCASSFGPTSGSGEQYFGPGTRLTVT.

There are a few counts of this clonotype. This chain uses TRBV20-1 with TRBJ1-2; possibly TRBD1 for D (6 bases). This CDR3 is built from 13 residues. V gave up 0 bases and J gave up 6 bases, with 11 bases separating them. In germline, CDR1 is DFQATT, CDR2 SNEGSKA (reference sequence). The CDR3 protein is CSARDHRDHGYTF. CDR3 in DNA: TGCAGTGCTAGAGATCACAGGGATCATGGCTACACCTTC.

This clonotype was observed a few times. The rearrangement uses TRBV7-8 and TRBJ1-3; D possibly corresponds to TRBD1 (5 bases). This CDR3 contains 15 residues. The ends were cut back, 5 bases at V and 2 bases at J, with 13 bases in the middle. The germline V gene encodes CDR1 SGHVS and CDR2 FQNEAQ. The CDR3, as DNA: TGTGCCAGCAGCCCGGGGGGGGGACCTGGAAACACCATATATTTT. Its protein is CASSPGGGPGNTIYF.

The chain couples TRBV4-1 to TRBJ2-4; 9 nucleotides align to TRBD2. V lost 1 base to trimming and J lost 6 bases; unmatched junction nucleotides: 7. Germline V gene sequence: CDR1 MGHRA, CDR2 YSYEKL. This CDR3 comprises 16 residues. CDR3: CASSQVAGGLVNIQYF. The CDR3 coding sequence is TGCGCCAGCAGCCAAGTGGCGGGGGGGCTAGTAAACATTCAGTACTTC.

The chain combines TRBV7-2 with TRBJ2-7; the match to TRBD2 covers 9 bases. Trimming removed 3 bases from V and 1 base from J; junction bases left unmatched: 4. The CDR3 is 15 amino acids. Per the germline V gene, CDR1 is SGHTA and CDR2 is FQGNSA. The CDR3 reads CASSFTSGPSYEQYF. CDR3 DNA sequence: TGTGCCAGCAGCTTCACTAGCGGGCCTTCCTACGAGCAGTACTTC.

This sequence joins TRBV5-1 and TRBJ1-2; D is unclear. The CDR3 runs 12 residues. The V end lost 3 bases, the J end lost 7 bases, and 10 bases lay between the germline ends. In germline, CDR1 is SGHRS, CDR2 YFSETQ. The chain's CDR3 is CASSWEKGGYTF. CDR3 bases: TGCGCCAGCAGCTGGGAAAAAGGTGGCTACACCTTC. Full variable domain (outside the CDR3, taken from reference TRBV5-1 and TRBJ1-2): KAGVTQTPRYLIKTRGQQVTLSCSPISGHRSVSWYQQTPGQGLQFLFEYFSETQRNKGNFPGRFSGRQFSNSRSEMNVSTLELGDSALYLCASSWEKGGYTFGSGTRLTVV.

This chain links TRBV14 with TRBJ2-1; D is perhaps TRBD1 (6 bases). V was shortened by 2 bases and J by 2 bases, with 13 bases between the two germline ends. This CDR3 contains 16 residues. CDR1 and CDR2 from the germline V gene are SGHDN and FVKESK. In DNA, the CDR3 is TGTGCCAGCAGCCAAAAAAGGGGGAGCACCTACAATGAGCAGTTCTTC. Translated, it gives CASSQKRGSTYNEQFF.

This clonotype was observed a handful of times. The rearrangement uses TRBV7-9 and TRBJ1-1; a weak D match, TRBD1 (6 bases). Looked up from germline, CDR1 is SEHNR and CDR2 is FQNEAQ (reference sequence). V gave up 3 bases and J gave up 5 bases, with 13 bases separating them. The CDR3 length is 14 residues. The CDR3 DNA is TGTGCCAGCAGCTTTAGTACAGGGAGTACTGAAGCTTTCTTT. Its translation is CASSFSTGSTEAFF. Drawing the rest from reference TRBV7-9 and TRBJ1-1, the complete variable domain is DTGVSQNPRHKITKRGQNVTFRCDPISEHNRLYWYRQTLGQGPEFLTYFQNEAQLEKSRLLSDRFSAERPKGSFSTLEIQRTEQGDSAMYLCASSFSTGSTEAFFGQGTRLTVV.

The table lists this clonotype with a few counts. This sequence joins TRBV15 and TRBJ2-7, with D possibly TRBD1 on 5 matching bases. This CDR3 is 19 amino acids long. The germline gives CDR1 LNHNV, CDR2 YYDKDF (reference sequence). V was clipped by 1 base and J by 4 bases, with 26 bases between them. In DNA form, the CDR3 reads TGTGCCACCAGCAGAGGGTCCCGATTCGATGGGGCCATAAGGTACGAGCAGTACTTC. This encodes CATSRGSRFDGAIRYEQYF.

This clonotype has only a few counts. J is TRBJ1-1 and V is TRBV6-2 or TRBV6-3; no clear D. Trimming removed 6 bases at V and 3 bases at J, with 2 bases between. The germline V gene encodes CDR1 MNHEY and CDR2 SVGEGT. The CDR3 is made up of 10 amino acids. CDR3 loop: CASRHTEAFF. In DNA, the CDR3 is TGTGCCAGCAGGCACACTGAAGCTTTCTTT.

This clonotype was recorded a few times. CDR3 loop: CATSRDLIESGRIHNEQFF. CDR3 nucleotides: TGTGCCACCAGCAGAGATCTAATAGAGAGCGGGAGAATCCACAATGAGCAGTTCTTC. J is TRBJ2-1 and V is TRBV15; 8 bases match TRBD2. The CDR3 has 19 residues. The V gene's germline CDR1 is LNHNV and CDR2 YYDKDF (reference sequence). V shed 0 bases and J 5 bases; nucleotides not matched to a gene: 15. Filled out from reference TRBV15 and TRBJ2-1, the complete variable domain reads DAMVIQNPRYQVTQFGKPVTLSCSQTLNHNVMYWYQQKSSQAPKLLFHYYDKDFNNEADTPDNFQSRRPNTSFCFLDIRSPGLGDTAMYLCATSRDLIESGRIHNEQFFGPGTRLTVL.

This clonotype has at least ten counts. The gene calls are TRBV7-2 and TRBJ2-7; the D gene is possibly TRBD2 (6 bases). CDR3 size: 14 residues. Trimming left V 5 bases short and J 3 bases short, with 14 bases between. From germline, CDR1 is SGHTA and CDR2 FQGNSA. The CDR3 loop is CASSVPGLFYEQYF. CDR3 DNA: TGTGCCAGCAGCGTACCGGGACTGTTCTACGAGCAGTACTTC. Supplemented by reference TRBV7-2 and TRBJ2-7, the full variable domain reads GAGVSQSPSNKVTEKGKDVELRCDPISGHTALYWYRQSLGQGLEFLIYFQGNSAPDKSGLPSDRFSAERTGGSVSTLTIQRTQQEDSAVYLCASSVPGLFYEQYFGPGTRLTVT.

The V and J genes are TRBV5-1 and TRBJ2-1; 10 positions agree with TRBD1. CDR3 length: 15 residues. In germline, CDR1 is SGHRS, CDR2 YFSETQ. The ends lost 2 bases at V and 12 bases at J; junction bases unmatched: 11. CDR3 region: CASSFRDRGFIGQFF. The CDR3, as DNA: TGCGCCAGCAGCTTCCGGGACAGGGGATTTATAGGGCAGTTCTTC.

This clonotype appeared a few times. The V and J genes are TRBV7-2 and TRBJ2-5, with 8 bases aligning to TRBD2. J was trimmed by 1 base and V by 5 bases; bases with no gene match: 6. The CDR3 contains 15 residues. Germline assignment: CDR1 SGHTA and CDR2 FQGNSA. CDR3 in amino acids: CASSLIAGSQETQYF. The CDR3 region has the DNA TGTGCCAGCAGCCTGATAGCGGGGAGCCAAGAGACCCAGTACTTC.

This chain connects TRBV28 to TRBJ2-3; no firm D call. Deletions cut 2 bases from V and 5 bases from J, with 17 bases between. Germline V CDR1 and CDR2: MDHEN, SYDVKM. The CDR3 sequence is 16 residues long. The CDR3 DNA reads TGTGCCAGCAGTTTAGGGCTCTTGCGGAAAGGAGATACGCAGTATTTT. Amino acid sequence: CASSLGLLRKGDTQYF. Full variable domain (remainder filled in from reference TRBV28 and TRBJ2-3): DVKVTQSSRYLVKRTGEKVFLECVQDMDHENMFWYRQDPGLGLRLIYFSYDVKMKEKGDIPEGYSVSREKKERFSLILESASTNQTSMYLCASSLGLLRKGDTQYFGPGTRLTVL.

This clonotype was observed a handful of times. This chain joins TRBV15 and TRBJ2-1, with 7 bases lining up with TRBD2. Germline CDR1 LNHNV, CDR2 YYDKDF (reference sequence). This CDR3 is 14 amino acids long. V was pared by 7 bases and J by 1 base, with 4 bases of the junction left unmatched. The CDR3 protein is CATILSGSYNEQFF. The CDR3 bases are TGTGCCACCATTCTTAGCGGGTCCTACAATGAGCAGTTCTTC.

In this sample, this clonotype turned up a few times. The chain recombines TRBV20-1 with TRBJ1-5; possible D gene TRBD1, 6 bases. V dropped 3 bases and J dropped 1 base, with 22 bases sitting between them. Germline V gene lookup returns CDR1 DFQATT and CDR2 SNEGSKA (reference sequence). The CDR3 consists of 18 residues. The CDR3 loop reads CSASRTVGGKGSNQPQHF. CDR3 nucleotides: TGCAGTGCTAGCAGGACAGTTGGAGGGAAAGGGAGCAATCAGCCCCAGCATTTT.

The chain is built from TRBV19 and TRBJ2-3, with a weak D call TRBD1 (6 bases). The CDR3 is 14 residues long. The germline V gene encodes CDR1 LNHDA and CDR2 SQIVND (reference sequence). V lost 7 bases to trimming and J lost 10 bases, with 21 bases between them. For the CDR3, the DNA is TGTGCCAGTACTTACGGGACACCCGAGATGGCGCAGTATTTT. It specifies CASTYGTPEMAQYF. The variable domain in full, completed from reference TRBV19 and TRBJ2-3, reads DGGITQSPKYLFRKEGQNVTLSCEQNLNHDAMYWYRQDPGQGLRLIYYSQIVNDFQKGDIAEGYSVSREKKESFPLTVTSAQKNPTAFYLCASTYGTPEMAQYFGPGTRLTVL.